These 5 T cell receptor beta chains share one sample of origin, sequenced in a study of beta chain features in type 1 diabetes. Expressed TCRB transcripts were sequenced after all isolated RNA was converted to cDNA. Data came from immunoSEQ multiplex PCR; TCRdb stores just in-frame clones and leaves some out. The sample contains hundreds of thousands of clones, about 17% of which appear only once. The sample taken for sequencing was naive CD4+ T cells from blood. Receptors were obtained from a woman in her late teens or twenties in good health.

The chain carries TRBV28 and TRBJ1-1; D is unclear. V dropped 2 bases and J dropped 6 bases, with 28 bases sitting between them. The CDR3 extends over 19 amino acids. From germline, CDR1 is MDHEN and CDR2 SYDVKM. In nucleotides, the CDR3 is TGTGCCAGCAGTTTAGGCCCCCGGCGATCGGCAGGAGATGTCTCTGAAGCTTTCTTT. Residues: CASSLGPRRSAGDVSEAFF.

CDR3 amino acids: CATSRDLIEGWNTGELFF. CDR3 nucleotides: TGTGCCACCAGCAGAGACCTGATAGAGGGTTGGAACACCGGGGAGCTGTTTTTT. V usage is TRBV15 and J usage is TRBJ2-2; D is perhaps TRBD2 (5 bases). This CDR3 has 18 residues. Trimming took 0 bases from V and 1 from J, leaving 15 bases between them. CDR1 is LNHNV, CDR2 YYDKDF, per germline (reference sequence).

The J gene is TRBJ1-2, the V gene TRBV6-5; TRBD1 matches 11 bases. The length of the CDR3 is 15 residues. Germline V lookup: CDR1 MNHEY, CDR2 SVGAGI. V lost 5 bases to trimming and J lost 4 bases; unmatched junction nucleotides: 6. The CDR3 nucleotides are TGTGCCAGCAGTGCGGGGACAGGGGGTGCCTATGGCTACACCTTC. The encoded protein is CASSAGTGGAYGYTF.

V usage is TRBV18 and J usage is TRBJ2-5, with 14 nucleotides matching TRBD2. The CDR3 length is 17 residues. Germline lookup yields CDR1 KGHSH and CDR2 LQKENI. J lost 5 bases, V lost 0 bases, and 5 bases had no gene match. The CDR3 DNA sequence: TGTGCCAGCTCACCACCGGGGACTAGCGGGAGAGGGGAGACCCAGTACTTC. The encoded protein is CASSPPGTSGRGETQYF.

V is TRBV27 and J is TRBJ1-3, with D perhaps TRBD1 (5 bases). Per the germline V gene, CDR1 is MNHEY and CDR2 is SMNVEV (reference sequence). V dropped 7 bases and J dropped 0 bases, with 13 bases sitting between them. The CDR3 consists of 15 residues. CDR3 sequence reads: CASKGPGISGNTIYF. As DNA, the CDR3 is TGTGCCAGCAAGGGGCCGGGAATCTCTGGAAACACCATATATTTT.